This TCR beta chain was identified in a study of T cell repertoires in cytomegalovirus infection. TCRdb re-derived calls from the reads in MiXCR, one entry per CDR3 protein. The repertoire holds around 530,000 distinct CDR3 sequences, with less than 30% as singletons. There are 17 residues in the CDR3. V was clipped by 2 bases and J by 7 bases; unmatched bases: 11. Germline V gene sequence: CDR1 WSHSY, CDR2 SAAADI. The chain carries TRBV10-2 and TRBJ2-1; the match to TRBD2 covers 10 bases. The TCR sequence derives from a human donor in good health (CMV status not recorded). Some clones in this sample may be carry-over from other donors' samples. Sequencing was performed on PBMCs. CDR3 protein: CASSENLAGAPGNEQFF. CDR3 bases: TGCGCCAGCAGTGAGAACCTAGCGGGAGCCCCCGGTAATGAGCAGTTCTTC.